At least ten counts were recorded for the clone carrying this T cell receptor (beta chain). V lost 4 bases and J 5 bases, leaving 13 bases between the germline ends. CDR1 and CDR2 (germline): LGHNA, YNFKEQ. This CDR3 spans 14 amino acids. TCRdb recomputed calls from the RT-PCR reads with MiXCR, one row per CDR3 protein. The data contain hundreds of thousands of distinct CDR3 sequences, 12% to 15% of them singletons. The chain is built from TRBV4-2 and TRBJ2-3; D gene uncertain. This receptor was obtained from a female donor in good health, serving as a healthy control. The sample consisted of memory CD4+ T cells from blood. CDR3 coding DNA: TGTGCCAGCAGCCGCATAGCTAGTGAAGATACGCAGTATTTT. Translation gives CASSRIASEDTQYF.